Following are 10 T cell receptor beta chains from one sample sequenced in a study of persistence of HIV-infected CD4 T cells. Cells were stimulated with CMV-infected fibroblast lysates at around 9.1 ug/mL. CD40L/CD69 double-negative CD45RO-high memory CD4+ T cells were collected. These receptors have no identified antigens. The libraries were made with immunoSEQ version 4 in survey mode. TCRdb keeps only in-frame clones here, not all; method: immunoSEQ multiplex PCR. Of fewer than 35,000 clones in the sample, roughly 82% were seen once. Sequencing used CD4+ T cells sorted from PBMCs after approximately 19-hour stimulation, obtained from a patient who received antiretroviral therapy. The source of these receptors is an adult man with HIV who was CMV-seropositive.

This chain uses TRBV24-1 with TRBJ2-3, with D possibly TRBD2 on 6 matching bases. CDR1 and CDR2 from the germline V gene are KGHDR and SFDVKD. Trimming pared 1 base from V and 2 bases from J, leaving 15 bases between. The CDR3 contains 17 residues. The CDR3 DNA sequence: TGTGCCACCAGTGATTTCCGGGACTCGCTTGTCACAGATACGCAGTATTTT. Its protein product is CATSDFRDSLVTDTQYF.

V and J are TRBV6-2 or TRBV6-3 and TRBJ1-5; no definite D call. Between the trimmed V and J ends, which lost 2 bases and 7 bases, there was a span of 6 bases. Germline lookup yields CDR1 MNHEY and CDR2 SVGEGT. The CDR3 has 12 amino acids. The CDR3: CASSYVPQPQHF. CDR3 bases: TGTGCCAGCAGTTACGTTCCGCAGCCCCAGCATTTT.

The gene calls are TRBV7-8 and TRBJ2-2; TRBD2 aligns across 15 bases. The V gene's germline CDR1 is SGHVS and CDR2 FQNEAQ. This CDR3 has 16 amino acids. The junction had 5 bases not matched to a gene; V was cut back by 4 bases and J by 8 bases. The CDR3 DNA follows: TGTGCCAGCAGCTCCAGGACTAGCGGGGGGGCAGGGGAGCTGTTTTTT. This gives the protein CASSSRTSGGAGELFF. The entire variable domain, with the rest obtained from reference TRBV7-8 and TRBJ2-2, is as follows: GAGVSQSPRYKVAKRGQDVALRCDPISGHVSLFWYQQALGQGPEFLTYFQNEAQLDKSGLPSDRFFAERPEGSVSTLKIQRTQQEDSAVYLCASSSRTSGGAGELFFGEGSRLTVL.

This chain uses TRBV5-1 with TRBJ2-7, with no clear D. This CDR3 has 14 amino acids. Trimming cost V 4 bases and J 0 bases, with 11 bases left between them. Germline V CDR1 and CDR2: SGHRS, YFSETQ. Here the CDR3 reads CASSLAAGSYEQYF. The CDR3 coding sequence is TGCGCCAGCAGCCTGGCGGCCGGCTCCTACGAGCAGTACTTC.

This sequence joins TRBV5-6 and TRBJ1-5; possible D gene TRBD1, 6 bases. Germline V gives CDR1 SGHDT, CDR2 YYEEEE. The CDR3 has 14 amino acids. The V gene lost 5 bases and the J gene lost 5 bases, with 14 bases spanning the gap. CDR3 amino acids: CASRQGNPHQPQHF. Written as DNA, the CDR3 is TGTGCCAGCAGACAGGGAAACCCTCATCAGCCCCAGCATTTT.

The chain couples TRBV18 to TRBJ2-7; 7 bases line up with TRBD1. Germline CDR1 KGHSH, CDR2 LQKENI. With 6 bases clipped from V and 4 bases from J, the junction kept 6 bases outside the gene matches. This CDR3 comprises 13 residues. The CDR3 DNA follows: TGTGCCAGCTCCCTCGGGACAGCTTACGAGCAGTACTTC. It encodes CASSLGTAYEQYF.

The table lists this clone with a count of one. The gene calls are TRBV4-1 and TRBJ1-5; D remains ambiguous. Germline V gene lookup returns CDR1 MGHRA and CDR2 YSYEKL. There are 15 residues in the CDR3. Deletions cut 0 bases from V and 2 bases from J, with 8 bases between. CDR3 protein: CASSQDGLGNQPQHF. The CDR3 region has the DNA TGCGCCAGCAGCCAAGATGGTTTAGGCAATCAGCCCCAGCATTTT.

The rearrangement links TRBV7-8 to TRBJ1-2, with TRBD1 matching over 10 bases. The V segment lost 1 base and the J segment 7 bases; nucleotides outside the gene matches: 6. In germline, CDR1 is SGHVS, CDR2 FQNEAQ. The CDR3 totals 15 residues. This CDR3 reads CASSLGRTGGFGYTF. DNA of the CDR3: TGTGCCAGCAGCTTAGGGAGGACAGGGGGGTTTGGCTACACCTTC.

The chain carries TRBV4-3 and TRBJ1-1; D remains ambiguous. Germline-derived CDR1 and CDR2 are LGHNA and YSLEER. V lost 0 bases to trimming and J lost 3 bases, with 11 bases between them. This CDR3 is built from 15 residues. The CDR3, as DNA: TGCGCCAGCAGCCAAGAATGGGGTGGTGACACTGAAGCTTTCTTT. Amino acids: CASSQEWGGDTEAFF.

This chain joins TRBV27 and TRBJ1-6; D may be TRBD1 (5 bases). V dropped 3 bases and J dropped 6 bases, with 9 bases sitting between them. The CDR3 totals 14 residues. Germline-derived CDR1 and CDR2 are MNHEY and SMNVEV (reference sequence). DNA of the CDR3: TGTGCCAGCAGTTTTCAGGGTGGTAATTCACCCCTCCACTTT. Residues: CASSFQGGNSPLHF.